Listed below are T cell receptor beta chains from one sample, sequenced in a study of blood T cell repertoires in COVID-19. Data came from immunoSEQ multiplex PCR; TCRdb stores just in-frame clones and leaves some out. The repertoire holds about 140,000 clones, with roughly 88% as singletons. Sequences were obtained from peripheral blood. The receptor set was obtained from a woman aged 45-60 years with acute or convalescent COVID-19. Both conserved end residues are part of each CDR3. Each record gives: clone size, D gene, V gene, J gene, CDR3 DNA, CDR3 protein. A D gene is named only where the DNA matches it firmly. Size values are once, few and many counts, or a class for expanded clones, and some rows have none.

>-|TRBD1|TRBV5-4|TRBJ2-4
TGTGCCAGCAGCGGACAGGGGGCTTACAAAAACATTCAGTACTTC
CASSGQGAYKNIQYF
>-|-|TRBV30|TRBJ1-3
TGTGCCTGGAGTGGTTGGGAGGACGGAAACACCATATATTTT
CAWSGWEDGNTIYF
>-|TRBD1|TRBV6-2/TRBV6-3|TRBJ2-1
TGTGCCAGCAGTACCGGACAGGGTGGACACAATGAGCAGTTCTTC
CASSTGQGGHNEQFF
>-|TRBD1|TRBV9|TRBJ1-3
TGTGCCAGCAGCGTTCAGGGGGCCTCTGGAAACACCATATATTTT
CASSVQGASGNTIYF
>-|TRBD2|TRBV4-2|TRBJ2-2
TGTGCCAGCAGCCAAGAGGGACTAGCGGGACTTACCACCGGGGAGCTGTTTTTT
CASSQEGLAGLTTGELFF
>-|-|TRBV12-3/TRBV12-4|TRBJ2-1
TGTGCCAGCAGTTTCCAGGGCAACAATGAGCAGTTCTTC
CASSFQGNNEQFF
>-|-|TRBV19|TRBJ1-6
TGTGCCAGTAGGTCGGGGGTGGGCGAAAATTCACCCCTCCACTTT
CASRSGVGENSPLHF
>-|TRBD1|TRBV30|TRBJ1-6
TGTGCCTGGATTAAACAGGGGGCGAATTCACCCCTCCACTTT
CAWIKQGANSPLHF
>-|-|TRBV18|TRBJ2-7
TGTGCCAGCTCCCCAGAGGCTAGCGTGATCAATGAGCAGTACTTC
CASSPEASVINEQYF
>once|TRBD1|TRBV2|TRBJ1-2
TGTGCCAGCAGTGAAGCGCTTAGACAGGGCGGCGGCTACACCTTC
CASSEALRQGGGYTF
>-|TRBD2|TRBV4-1|TRBJ2-3
TGCGCCAGCAGCCACACTCTTCGCGGGGGGCTCACAGATACGCAGTATTTT
CASSHTLRGGLTDTQYF
>few|TRBD1|TRBV27|TRBJ1-3
TGTGCCAGCAGCCCCACAGGGGCCCCAAACACCATATATTTT
CASSPTGAPNTIYF
>-|TRBD1|TRBV7-9|TRBJ1-1
TGTGCCAGCAGCTTAGATATAGGACAGGGGGGTACTGAAGCTTTCTTT
CASSLDIGQGGTEAFF
>-|TRBD2|TRBV7-8|TRBJ2-3
TGTGCCAGCAGCTTAGCCCCGCTAGCGGCTAGCACAGATACGCAGTATTTT
CASSLAPLAASTDTQYF
>-|-|TRBV18|TRBJ2-5
TGTGCCAGCTCACCACAGGGGGCGGGAGGAGAGACCCAGTACTTC
CASSPQGAGGETQYF
>-|-|TRBV30|TRBJ2-7
TGTGCCTGGAGTGTTGGCAGCTACGAGCAGTACTTC
CAWSVGSYEQYF
>-|-|TRBV5-6|TRBJ1-5
TGTGCCAGCAGCACCAACTATCAGCCCCAGCATTTT
CASSTNYQPQHF
>-|-|TRBV2|TRBJ1-3
TGTGCCAGCAGAAACAGGTTCTCTGGAAACACCATATATTTT
CASRNRFSGNTIYF
>-|TRBD1|TRBV6-5|TRBJ1-2
TGTGCCAGCAGTCCCTCTTGGACAGGGGGAAATGGCTACACCTTC
CASSPSWTGGNGYTF
>-|-|TRBV27|TRBJ1-5
TGTGCCAGCAGTTTGGGCCCCTTGGAGCCCCAGCATTTT
CASSLGPLEPQHF
>-|TRBD2|TRBV5-1|TRBJ2-5
TGCGCCAGCAGCCCGGGACTAGCGGGCGGTTTTCAAGAGACCCAGTACTTC
CASSPGLAGGFQETQYF
>-|-|TRBV5-6|TRBJ2-5
TGTGCCAGCAGCTTGGGAGTTTTTCGAGACTTTCAAGAGACCCAGTACTTC
CASSLGVFRDFQETQYF
>-|TRBD2|TRBV28|TRBJ2-5
TGTGCCAGCACTAGCGGGGGGTCAGGGGAGACCCAGTACTTC
CASTSGGSGETQYF
>-|-|TRBV12-3/TRBV12-4|TRBJ1-2
TGTGCCAGCAGCAAAACGGGACTCTATGGCTACACCTTC
CASSKTGLYGYTF
>few|TRBD2|TRBV7-9|TRBJ2-7
TGTGCCAGCAGCTCGGGACTAGCGGGGGAACCCTACGAGCAGTACTTC
CASSSGLAGEPYEQYF
>-|-|TRBV18|TRBJ2-1
TGTGCCAGCTCACCCACAGGGCATGAGCAGTTCTTC
CASSPTGHEQFF
>-|-|TRBV6-1|TRBJ1-2
TGTGCCAGCAGTTCCGAGGGAAGCTATGGCTACACCTTC
CASSSEGSYGYTF
>-|-|TRBV21-1|TRBJ2-5
TGTGCCAGCAGCAAAGTAGAGGGAGAGACCCAGTACTTC
CASSKVEGETQYF
>-|-|TRBV5-5|TRBJ1-4
TGTGCCAGCAGCGCCCACATGGCAACTAATGAAAAACTGTTTTTT
CASSAHMATNEKLFF
>-|-|TRBV21-1|TRBJ2-7
TGTGCCAGCAGCGTACCTACAGAATACGAGCAGTACTTC
CASSVPTEYEQYF
>-|-|TRBV4-1|TRBJ2-7
TGCGCCAGCAGCCCTACCCGACTAGTAGGGACCTACGAGCAGTACTTC
CASSPTRLVGTYEQYF
>-|TRBD1|TRBV13|TRBJ2-7
TGTGCCAGCAGCTTAGGTGACAGGGCTACCTACGAGCAGTACTTC
CASSLGDRATYEQYF
>-|-|TRBV7-9|TRBJ1-2
TGTGCCAGCAGCTACTACCCGGGAGTCTATGGCTACACCTTC
CASSYYPGVYGYTF
>-|TRBD1|TRBV11-2|TRBJ1-5
TGTGCCAGCAGCTTAAGGTACAGGGGCCCATATAGCAATCAGCCCCAGCATTTT
CASSLRYRGPYSNQPQHF
>-|-|TRBV18|TRBJ1-1
TGTGCCAGCTCATACGGTGCCGCGAACACTGAAGCTTTCTTT
CASSYGAANTEAFF
>-|-|TRBV5-1|TRBJ2-1
TGCGCCAGCAGCTCCATGGGGCGCTACAATGAGCAGTTCTTC
CASSSMGRYNEQFF
>-|TRBD1|TRBV10-1|TRBJ2-7
TGCGCCAGCAGCCCCGACAGGGGACAATGGTACGAGCAGTACTTC
CASSPDRGQWYEQYF
>-|TRBD1|TRBV28|TRBJ2-7
TGTGCCAGCAGTTTGAGGACAGGGTTTCGGGGCTACGAGCAGTACTTC
CASSLRTGFRGYEQYF
>-|TRBD1|TRBV2|TRBJ1-5
TGTGCCAGCAGTGGTCGGACAGGGGGGCTCCAGCCCCAGCATTTT
CASSGRTGGLQPQHF
>-|TRBD2|TRBV3-1/TRBV3-2|TRBJ2-2
TGTGCCAGCAGCGACTGGCGGGGGGGCCCGGGCACCGGGGAGCTGTTTTTT
CASSDWRGGPGTGELFF
>-|TRBD1|TRBV9|TRBJ2-5
TGTGCCAGCAGTGGACCGGGACAGGGTGTCCGAGAGACCCAGTACTTC
CASSGPGQGVRETQYF
>once|TRBD1|TRBV7-9|TRBJ1-4
TGTGCCAGCAGCTACTGGACAGGGGATAATGAAAAACTGTTTTTT
CASSYWTGDNEKLFF